This TCR beta chain was observed in a study of PD-L1 blockade in urothelial cancer. Sample time point: pretreatment peripheral blood. Each individual provided 1 to 8 samples (taken pretreatment and on-treatment). Here immunoSEQ multiplex PCR was the method, and the copy in TCRdb shows in-frame clones only, minus some. The sample includes tens of thousands of clones, around 85% of them seen just once. The ends were cut back, 3 bases at V and 3 bases at J, with 9 bases in the middle. The CDR3 extends over 13 amino acids. Germline values: CDR1 SGHAT, CDR2 FQNNGV. The V call is TRBV11-2, the J call TRBJ2-7, with D possibly being TRBD1 (5 bases). This sequence originates from a man between 60 and 75 years old with urothelial cancer. The sequencing used PBMCs, collected around atezolizumab (anti-PD-L1) treatment. CDR3 nucleotide sequence: TGTGCCAGCAGCTTCGGACACAACTACGAGCAGTACTTC. Amino acid sequence: CASSFGHNYEQYF.